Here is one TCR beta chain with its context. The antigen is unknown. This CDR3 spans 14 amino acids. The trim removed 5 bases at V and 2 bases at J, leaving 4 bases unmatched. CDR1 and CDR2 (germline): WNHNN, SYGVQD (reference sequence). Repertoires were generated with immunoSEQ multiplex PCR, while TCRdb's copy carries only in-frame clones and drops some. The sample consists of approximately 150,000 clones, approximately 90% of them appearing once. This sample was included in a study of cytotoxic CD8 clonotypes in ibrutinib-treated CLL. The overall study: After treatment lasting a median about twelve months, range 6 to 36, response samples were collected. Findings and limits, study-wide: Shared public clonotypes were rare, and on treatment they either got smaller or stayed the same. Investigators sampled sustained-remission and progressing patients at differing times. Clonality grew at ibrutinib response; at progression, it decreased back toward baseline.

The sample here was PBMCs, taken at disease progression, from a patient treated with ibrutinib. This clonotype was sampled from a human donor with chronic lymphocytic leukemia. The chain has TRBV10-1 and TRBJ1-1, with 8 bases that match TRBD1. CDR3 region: CASSRDRLNTEAFF. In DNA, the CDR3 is TGCGCCAGCAGTAGGGACAGGCTAAACACTGAAGCTTTCTTT.